This is a list of T cell receptor beta chains from one sample in a study of OX40 agonist ivuxolimab in advanced cancers. Here immunoSEQ multiplex PCR was the method, and the copy in TCRdb shows in-frame clones only, minus some. The sample includes about 78,000 clones, roughly four fifths of them seen just once. Sequenced here: CD4+ or CD8+ T cells sorted from blood, sampled in a trial of the OX40 agonist ivuxolimab. Every receptor here comes from an adult with an advanced solid tumor such as melanoma, head and neck, liver or kidney cancer. Each CDR3 is given with its conserved first and last residue. A D gene is named only where the DNA matches it firmly. Not all rows give a size; the values are once, few, many and, for expanded clones, a class.

>TRBV6-6|TRBJ2-5|-|-
CASSSYRVETQYF
TGTGCCAGCAGTTCATACAGGGTAGAGACCCAGTACTTC
>TRBV10-3|TRBJ2-7|-|once
CAISEVPTGNYEQYF
TGTGCCATCAGTGAAGTTCCTACCGGGAACTACGAGCAGTACTTC
>TRBV5-1|TRBJ2-1|-|-
CASSSLFSHEQFF
TGCGCCAGCAGCTCCCTCTTTAGCCATGAGCAGTTCTTC
>TRBV30|TRBJ2-7|-|-
CAWSGERRSYEQYF
TGTGCCTGGAGTGGGGAGCGGAGAAGCTACGAGCAGTACTTC
>TRBV7-8|TRBJ1-5|TRBD1|-
CASSFGQAGDQPQHF
TGTGCCAGCAGCTTCGGACAGGCGGGGGATCAGCCCCAGCATTTT
>TRBV18|TRBJ1-2|-|-
CASSPQDSVGYTF
TGTGCCAGCTCACCACAGGACAGCGTTGGCTACACCTTC
>TRBV2|TRBJ1-1|TRBD1|-
CASRFSTGGTEAFF
TGTGCCAGCAGGTTCTCTACAGGGGGGACTGAAGCTTTCTTT
>TRBV14|TRBJ2-1|-|-
CASSHIVGVTKGSSYNEQFF
TGTGCCAGCAGCCATATTGTGGGAGTTACTAAGGGAAGCTCCTACAATGAGCAGTTCTTC
>TRBV2|TRBJ2-2|TRBD2|-
CASRRTSGILGTGELFF
TGTGCCAGCAGGCGGACTAGCGGGATTTTGGGAACCGGGGAGCTGTTTTTT
>TRBV5-8|TRBJ2-5|-|-
CASSLYRQETQYF
TGTGCCAGCAGCTTGTACCGACAAGAGACCCAGTACTTC
>TRBV25-1|TRBJ1-2|-|-
CASSDGTRGNYGYTF
TGTGCCAGCAGTGACGGGACCAGGGGTAACTATGGCTACACCTTC
>TRBV9|TRBJ2-4|-|-
CASSVGGSWGADIQYF
TGTGCCAGCAGCGTAGGTGGGAGCTGGGGGGCGGACATTCAGTACTTC
>TRBV5-1|TRBJ2-5|TRBD1|once
CASSTRDRGLQETQYF
TGCGCCAGCAGCACCCGGGACAGGGGACTTCAAGAGACCCAGTACTTC
>TRBV27|TRBJ1-1|TRBD1|once
CASSGRTGGAANTEAFF
TGTGCCAGCAGTGGTAGGACAGGGGGCGCCGCAAACACTGAAGCTTTCTTT
>TRBV6-5|TRBJ2-7|-|-
CASSYNYEQYF
TGTGCCAGCAGTTACAACTACGAGCAGTACTTC
>TRBV7-8|TRBJ2-6|-|-
CASSFMTWTVSSGANVLTF
TGTGCCAGCAGCTTTATGACATGGACGGTTAGCTCTGGGGCCAACGTCCTGACTTTC
>TRBV2|TRBJ1-5|TRBD1|-
CASRYGTVNQPQHF
TGTGCCAGCAGATACGGGACAGTCAATCAGCCCCAGCATTTT
>TRBV5-1|TRBJ2-7|TRBD2|-
CASSLVAGGPSEQYF
TGCGCCAGCAGCTTAGTAGCGGGAGGGCCTAGTGAGCAGTACTTC
>TRBV11-2|TRBJ2-1|TRBD2|-
CASSRSSSGKSYNEQFF
TGTGCCAGCAGTCGAAGTTCTAGCGGGAAAAGCTACAATGAGCAGTTCTTC
>TRBV5-6|TRBJ1-6|-|-
CASSLGGGQNSPLHF
TGTGCCAGCAGCTTGGGTGGGGGTCAGAATTCACCCCTCCACTTT
>TRBV4-1|TRBJ2-1|TRBD2|-
CASSQTSGFYNEQFF
TGCGCCAGCAGCCAAACTAGCGGATTCTACAATGAGCAGTTCTTC
>TRBV4-3|TRBJ1-2|-|few
CASSPGGHLYGYTF
TGCGCCAGCAGCCCTGGGGGGCACCTCTATGGCTACACCTTC
>TRBV28|TRBJ2-7|TRBD2|once
CASREISGLAVPYEQYF
TGTGCCAGCAGGGAAATATCTGGACTAGCGGTACCCTACGAGCAGTACTTC
>TRBV6-5|TRBJ1-1|-|medium-sized
CASSYSRMGPGEAFF
TGTGCCAGCAGTTATTCCAGGATGGGGCCGGGGGAAGCTTTCTTT
>TRBV5-4|TRBJ1-3|-|-
CASSRDTRASGNTIYF
TGTGCCAGCAGCCGGGACACTCGGGCCTCTGGAAACACCATATATTTT
>TRBV11-1|TRBJ1-1|-|-
CASSPVAGAKTEAFF
TGTGCCAGCAGCCCCGTCGCTGGGGCGAAGACTGAAGCTTTCTTT
>TRBV7-9|TRBJ2-7|TRBD1|-
CASSPSGTGGREQYF
TGTGCCAGCAGCCCGTCCGGGACAGGGGGCCGCGAGCAGTACTTC
>TRBV10-3|TRBJ2-7|-|-
CAISEGHRVGGYEQYF
TGTGCCATCAGTGAGGGACACAGGGTAGGAGGCTACGAGCAGTACTTC
>TRBV10-3|TRBJ2-1|TRBD2|-
CAAGLALHNEQFF
TGTGCCGCCGGACTAGCTCTCCACAATGAGCAGTTCTTC
>TRBV9|TRBJ1-1|-|-
CASRAISVGNTEAFF
TGTGCCAGCAGGGCTATAAGTGTTGGGAACACTGAAGCTTTCTTT
>TRBV28|TRBJ1-2|TRBD1|-
CASSPGTANYGYTF
TGTGCCAGCAGTCCCGGGACAGCGAACTATGGCTACACCTTC
>TRBV7-2|TRBJ2-1|TRBD2|-
CASSRGTMDEQFF
TGTGCCAGCAGCCGCGGGACTATGGATGAGCAGTTCTTC
>TRBV6-5|TRBJ2-5|-|-
CASSFSSGEWETQYF
TGTGCCAGCAGTTTCTCTTCAGGGGAATGGGAGACCCAGTACTTC
>TRBV11-3|TRBJ2-5|TRBD1|-
CASSLTGGKETQYF
TGTGCCAGCAGCTTGACAGGGGGCAAGGAGACCCAGTACTTC
>TRBV6-4|TRBJ1-2|-|-
CASSVDRNYGYTF
TGTGCCAGCAGCGTCGACAGGAACTATGGCTACACCTTC
>TRBV6-6|TRBJ2-5|-|-
CASSYGGPQETQYF
TGTGCCAGCAGTTACGGAGGGCCCCAAGAGACCCAGTACTTC
>TRBV11-2|TRBJ1-1|-|few
CASSPRQSRDGNTEAFF
TGTGCCAGCAGCCCACGACAGTCCCGAGATGGGAACACTGAAGCTTTCTTT
>TRBV11-3|TRBJ2-5|TRBD1|-
CASSSDREETQYF
TGTGCCAGCAGCTCGGACAGGGAAGAGACCCAGTACTTC
>TRBV2|TRBJ2-1|TRBD2|-
CASSEERGEQFF
TGTGCCAGCAGTGAAGAGCGGGGCGAGCAGTTCTTC
>TRBV5-1|TRBJ1-2|TRBD1|-
CASSWSGQGGGYTF
TGCGCCAGCAGCTGGTCGGGACAGGGAGGCGGCTACACCTTC
>TRBV9|TRBJ1-4|-|-
CASSVGGYNEKLFF
TGTGCCAGCAGCGTAGGGGGTTATAATGAAAAACTGTTTTTT
>TRBV7-2|TRBJ2-1|-|-
CASSQQVINEQFF
TGTGCCAGCAGCCAGCAGGTGATCAATGAGCAGTTCTTC
>TRBV2|TRBJ1-1|-|few
CASSQQVNTEAFF
TGTGCCAGCAGTCAACAGGTAAACACTGAAGCTTTCTTT
>TRBV13|TRBJ1-5|-|-
CASSSLGQPQHF
TGTGCCAGCAGCTCCTTAGGCCAGCCCCAGCATTTT
>TRBV6-1|TRBJ1-5|-|-
CASSEAGVRQPQHF
TGTGCCAGCAGTGAAGCAGGGGTTCGGCAGCCCCAGCATTTT
>TRBV7-2|TRBJ1-4|TRBD1|-
CASSAGDSSNEKLFF
TGTGCCAGCAGCGCCGGGGACAGCTCAAATGAAAAACTGTTTTTT
>TRBV18|TRBJ1-5|-|-
CASSPDINQPQHF
TGTGCCAGCTCACCAGACATTAATCAGCCCCAGCATTTT
>TRBV4-1|TRBJ2-5|-|-
CASGAGEETQYF
TGCGCCAGCGGAGCAGGGGAGGAGACCCAGTACTTC
>TRBV5-1|TRBJ1-4|-|-
CASSLGGFNEKLFF
TGCGCCAGCAGCTTGGGGGGGTTTAATGAAAAACTGTTTTTT
>TRBV25-1|TRBJ1-6|-|-
CASSWSPGALSYNSPLHF
TGTGCCAGCAGTTGGAGCCCAGGGGCTCTCTCCTATAATTCACCCCTCCACTTT
>TRBV5-5|TRBJ1-3|-|-
CASSLGPLSSGNTIYF
TGTGCCAGCAGCTTAGGACCGCTGAGCTCTGGAAACACCATATATTTT
>TRBV27|TRBJ2-2|-|-
CASSRYTGELFF
TGTGCCAGCAGTCGTTACACCGGGGAGCTGTTTTTT
>TRBV2|TRBJ2-4|TRBD1|-
CASSIQGVGNIQYF
TGTGCCAGCAGTATACAGGGGGTGGGAAACATTCAGTACTTC